This T cell receptor (beta chain) was retrieved from a study of STAT5B mutations in CD4+ large granular lymphocyte leukemia. Generated by immunoSEQ multiplex PCR, the TCRdb table keeps only in-frame clones and is missing some. The sample comprises 21,000 or so clones, around three quarters of which are singletons, and around 0.4% rests with the top ten. This clone was detected a few times. Germline CDR1 reads MNHNY; CDR2 reads SVGAGI (reference sequence). The CDR3 totals 13 residues. Trimming shortened V by 4 bases and J by 6 bases, and 12 bases separated the two germline ends. This chain connects TRBV6-6 to TRBJ1-2; a possible D gene is TRBD1 (5 bases). This receptor was identified in a human donor in good health. The sequenced sample was CD4+ T cells from blood buffy coats. CDR3 in amino acids: CASSSRGSNGYTF. Here the CDR3 DNA reads TGTGCCAGCAGTTCCCGGGGGTCTAATGGCTACACCTTC.